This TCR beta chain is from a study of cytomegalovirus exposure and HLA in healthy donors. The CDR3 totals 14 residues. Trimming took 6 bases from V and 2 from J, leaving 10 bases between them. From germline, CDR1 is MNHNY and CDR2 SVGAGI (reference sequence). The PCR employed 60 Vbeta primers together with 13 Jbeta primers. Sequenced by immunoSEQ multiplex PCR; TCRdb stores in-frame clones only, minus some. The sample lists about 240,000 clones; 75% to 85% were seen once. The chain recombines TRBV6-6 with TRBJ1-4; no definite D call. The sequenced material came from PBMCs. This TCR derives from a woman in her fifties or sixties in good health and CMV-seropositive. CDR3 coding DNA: TGTGCCAGCAGCCGCGGTTGGACTAATGAAAAACTGTTTTTT. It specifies CASSRGWTNEKLFF.